A single sample is the source of the 8 T cell receptor beta chains below, sequenced in a study of T cell responses to AZD1222 COVID-19 vaccine. Using immunoSEQ multiplex PCR, the repertoire was profiled, and TCRdb retains in-frame clones only, with some absent. The sample consists of some 130,000 clones, about 93% of them appearing once. The sample here was peripheral blood, taken on day 0 of AZD1222 vaccination. The origin of the receptors is an adult in good health.

The J gene is TRBJ1-4, the V gene TRBV5-8; 7 positions agree with TRBD1. Per germline, CDR1 SGHTS and CDR2 YDEGEE. V lost 7 bases, J lost 5 bases, and 11 bases stayed unmatched. There are 15 residues in the CDR3. CDR3 protein: CASSTGAVRNEKLFF. The CDR3 coding sequence is TGTGCCAGCTCCACAGGGGCGGTGAGGAATGAAAAACTGTTTTTT.

V and J are TRBV9 and TRBJ2-7, with 11 bases aligning to TRBD1. V was clipped by 0 bases and J by 4 bases; unmatched bases: 3. Germline V gene lookup returns CDR1 SGDLS and CDR2 YYNGEE. CDR3 length equals 15 residues. CDR3 nucleotides: TGTGCCAGCAGCGTAGGGACAGGGGGCACGTACGAGCAGTACTTC. It codes for CASSVGTGGTYEQYF. The full variable domain, rest sourced from reference TRBV9 and TRBJ2-7, is DSGVTQTPKHLITATGQRVTLRCSPRSGDLSVYWYQQSLDQGLQFLIQYYNGEERAKGNILERFSAQQFPDLHSELNLSSLELGDSALYFCASSVGTGGTYEQYFGPGTRLTVT.

The chain uses TRBV5-1 and TRBJ2-2; D not resolved. Trimming removed 4 bases at V and 4 bases at J, with 14 bases between. Germline loops: CDR1 SGHRS, CDR2 YFSETQ. This CDR3 has 15 residues. In DNA, the CDR3 is TGCGCCAGCAGCCCTCAGACACCCTCCACCGGGGAGCTGTTTTTT. This gives the protein CASSPQTPSTGELFF.

The chain uses TRBV27 and TRBJ2-1, with TRBD1 matching 10 bases. CDR3 size: 15 residues. Trimming removed 7 bases from V and 9 bases from J; junction bases left unmatched: 12. CDR1 is MNHEY, CDR2 SMNVEV, per germline (reference sequence). DNA for the CDR3: TGTGCCAGCACCACACCTAGACAGGGGGCGGGTGAGCAGTTCTTC. It is translated as CASTTPRQGAGEQFF.

The chain couples TRBV6-5 to TRBJ1-1, with 8 nucleotides matching TRBD1. Germline CDR1 MNHEY, CDR2 SVGAGI. V trimming: 6 bases; J trimming: 5 bases; junction bases outside the gene matches: 8. There are 14 residues in the CDR3. The CDR3 nucleotides read TGTGCCAGCAGCCCCGGACAGGGTGCGACTGAAGCTTTCTTT. Its protein product is CASSPGQGATEAFF.

V gene TRBV5-6 combines with J gene TRBJ2-4; TRBD1 agrees at 8 bases. Germline loops: CDR1 SGHDT, CDR2 YYEEEE. CDR3 length: 14 residues. V lost 4 bases and J lost 6; bases outside the gene matches: 6. The CDR3 nucleotides are TGTGCCAGCAGCCCAGGACAGGGTAGAAACATTCAGTACTTC. Translation: CASSPGQGRNIQYF. Full variable domain (missing parts from reference TRBV5-6 and TRBJ2-4): DAGVTQSPTHLIKTRGQQVTLRCSPKSGHDTVSWYQQALGQGPQFIFQYYEEEERQRGNFPDRFSGHQFPNYSSELNVNALLLGDSALYLCASSPGQGRNIQYFGAGTRLSVL.

The gene calls are TRBV28 and TRBJ1-2; D uncertain. The CDR3 totals 13 residues. The V gene lost 6 bases and the J gene lost 8 bases, with 16 bases spanning the gap. Germline CDR1 MDHEN, CDR2 SYDVKM. In nucleotides, the CDR3 is TGTGCCAGCAGGTCCAACCGGGGAGAGGGCTACACCTTC. This translates into CASRSNRGEGYTF.

The genes are TRBV9 and TRBJ1-1; 7 bases line up with TRBD1. Germline lookup yields CDR1 SGDLS and CDR2 YYNGEE. CDR3 length equals 15 residues. V dropped 4 bases and J dropped 3; count of bases not matched to a gene: 9. The CDR3 reads CASSSQDRPYTEAFF. The CDR3 region has the DNA TGTGCCAGCAGCTCTCAGGACAGGCCCTACACTGAAGCTTTCTTT.